Below, 14 T cell receptor beta chains from the same sample are listed, as sequenced in a study of OX40 agonist ivuxolimab in advanced cancers. Generated by immunoSEQ multiplex PCR, the TCRdb table keeps only in-frame clones and is missing some. Among approximately 65,000 clones, more than 75% were seen once, and the ten largest hold 0.35% to 0.45%. This specimen consisted of CD4+ or CD8+ T cells sorted from blood, obtained in a trial of the OX40 agonist ivuxolimab. The receptors were sampled from an adult with an advanced solid tumor such as melanoma, head and neck, liver or kidney cancer.

This clone was found a few times. J is TRBJ2-1 and V is TRBV12-2; the tabulated D call, TRBD1, remains unverified against the DNA. TRBV12-2 constitutes a pseudogene. The CDR3 loop spans 11 amino acids. CDR3 DNA: TGTGCAAGTCGGTCATACAATGAGCAGTTCTTC. It yields the protein CASRSYNEQFF.

The chain couples TRBV5-6 to TRBJ1-1, with 7 bases matching TRBD1. The CDR3 contains 14 residues. CDR1 is SGHDT, CDR2 YYEEEE, per germline. J gave up 1 base and V 5 bases, and 5 bases lay outside the gene matches. CDR3 sequence: CASRRTGRNTEAFF. In nucleotides, the CDR3 is TGTGCCAGCAGGCGGACAGGCAGGAACACTGAAGCTTTCTTT. Drawing the rest from reference TRBV5-6 and TRBJ1-1, the complete variable domain is DAGVTQSPTHLIKTRGQQVTLRCSPKSGHDTVSWYQQALGQGPQFIFQYYEEEERQRGNFPDRFSGHQFPNYSSELNVNALLLGDSALYLCASRRTGRNTEAFFGQGTRLTVV.

The chain recombines TRBV2 with TRBJ2-6; maybe TRBD2 (5 bases). With 11 bases removed from V and 1 base from J, the gap between germline ends came to 15 bases. Germline V lookup: CDR1 SNHLY, CDR2 FYNNEI. The CDR3 runs 15 residues. CDR3 residues: CAAGTARSGANVLTF. The CDR3 DNA reads TGTGCCGCGGGTACGGCTCGATCTGGGGCCAACGTCCTGACTTTC.

The chain carries TRBV30 and TRBJ2-7; tentatively, D is TRBD2 (5 bases). Between the trimmed V and J ends, which lost 0 bases and 6 bases, there was a span of 6 bases. CDR3 size: 11 residues. The germline V gene encodes CDR1 GTSNPN and CDR2 SVGIG (reference sequence). CDR3 bases: TGTGCCTGGAGTGTACGGGGCGAGCAGTACTTC. Translating it yields CAWSVRGEQYF.

The chain employs TRBV5-6 and TRBJ2-3, with D perhaps TRBD1 (5 bases). The CDR3 is 19 amino acids. The V end was cut by 0 bases, the J end by 0 bases, with 20 bases between. Germline lookup yields CDR1 SGHDT and CDR2 YYEEEE. The CDR3 reads CASSLGLSWTLPSTDTQYF. In nucleotides, the CDR3 is TGTGCCAGCAGCTTGGGACTTTCTTGGACACTACCTAGCACAGATACGCAGTATTTT.

The J gene is TRBJ2-2, the V gene TRBV10-2; perhaps TRBD2 as D (7 bases). Trimming pared 4 bases from V and 0 bases from J, leaving 12 bases between. CDR1 and CDR2 from the germline V gene are WSHSY and SAAADI. The CDR3 spans 16 residues. Here the CDR3 DNA reads TGCGCCAGCAGTGTTTCGGGGGGCACGAACACCGGGGAGCTGTTTTTT. Amino acid sequence: CASSVSGGTNTGELFF.

V gene TRBV6-1 combines with J gene TRBJ1-5, with D possibly TRBD1 on 6 matching bases. This CDR3 has 18 residues. Trimming cost V 3 bases and J 2 bases, with 20 bases left between them. The germline CDR1 and CDR2 sequences are MNHNS and SASEGT. As DNA, the CDR3 is TGTGCCAGCAGTGACCCGACACAGGGAAGGATGGGCAATCAGCCCCAGCATTTT. It specifies CASSDPTQGRMGNQPQHF.

V gene TRBV10-3 combines with J gene TRBJ1-2; 7 bases agree with TRBD1. The CDR3 covers 17 residues. Germline-derived CDR1 and CDR2 are ENHRY and SYGVKD. V lost 4 bases to trimming and J lost 8 bases; unmatched junction nucleotides: 19. The CDR3 loop reads CAISGVFNTGDAGGYTF. In DNA, the CDR3 is TGTGCCATCAGTGGAGTTTTTAACACAGGGGACGCAGGAGGCTACACCTTC.

J is TRBJ2-1 and V is TRBV11-3; 8 nucleotides line up with TRBD1. The germline gives CDR1 SGHNT, CDR2 YENEEA. The CDR3 totals 14 residues. Trimming took 4 bases from V and 4 from J; bases not matched to a gene: 3. CDR3 loop: CASSSRQGYNEQFF. Here the CDR3 DNA reads TGTGCCAGCAGCTCCCGACAGGGGTACAATGAGCAGTTCTTC.

The chain employs TRBV28 and TRBJ2-7; TRBD2 matches at 11 bases. The CDR3 runs to 17 residues. J gave up 3 bases and V 0 bases, and 7 bases lay outside the gene matches. Germline lookup yields CDR1 MDHEN and CDR2 SYDVKM. The CDR3 protein is CASSLWSLAGGSYEQYF. The CDR3 DNA reads as TGTGCCAGCAGTTTATGGTCGCTAGCGGGGGGCAGCTACGAGCAGTACTTC.

This clone occurred once. This chain uses TRBV10-3 with TRBJ1-2; no definite D call. Germline-derived CDR1 and CDR2 are ENHRY and SYGVKD. Trimming took off 3 bases at V and 0 bases at J, with 11 bases between the two ends. This CDR3 spans 15 amino acids. The CDR3 DNA reads TGTGCCATCAGTGATGTGCTAGGAGCTAACTATGGCTACACCTTC. Its translation: CAISDVLGANYGYTF.

The genes are TRBV6-1 and TRBJ1-3; TRBD1 aligns across 7 bases. This CDR3 is 13 amino acids long. V trimming: 3 bases; J trimming: 8 bases; junction bases outside the gene matches: 4. CDR1 is MNHNS, CDR2 SASEGT, per germline. The CDR3 nucleotides are TGTGCCAGCAGTGAGGGCCAGGGGGACACCATATATTTT. It codes for CASSEGQGDTIYF.

V gene TRBV5-1 combines with J gene TRBJ2-2; D remains ambiguous. CDR1 and CDR2 (germline): SGHRS, YFSETQ. The V end lost 4 bases, the J end lost 5 bases, and 15 bases lay between the germline ends. CDR3 length: 15 residues. The CDR3 here is CASSPHSSETGELFF. The CDR3 DNA follows: TGCGCCAGCAGCCCCCATTCGTCGGAGACCGGGGAGCTGTTTTTT.

V usage is TRBV7-2 and J usage is TRBJ2-5, with TRBD1 as a possible D gene (5 bases). CDR3 length equals 13 residues. CDR1 SGHTA and CDR2 FQGNSA come from the germline V gene. V lost 2 bases and J 10 bases, leaving 14 bases between the germline ends. The CDR3 nucleotides read TGTGCCAGCAGCTTAAGGCAGGGCAACGACCAGTACTTC. Its translation: CASSLRQGNDQYF. Full variable domain (outside the CDR3, taken from reference TRBV7-2 and TRBJ2-5): GAGVSQSPSNKVTEKGKDVELRCDPISGHTALYWYRQSLGQGLEFLIYFQGNSAPDKSGLPSDRFSAERTGGSVSTLTIQRTQQEDSAVYLCASSLRQGNDQYFGPGTRLLVL.